The present entry profiles one T cell receptor (beta chain) with its context. As yet, its antigen is unknown. This sample was taken from a study of vaccination and CD4 T cells after COVID-19. The V and J ends lost 6 bases and 0 bases, in that order; junction bases with no gene match: 7. The CDR3 contains 16 residues. The germline gives CDR1 SGHTA, CDR2 FQGTGA. Sequencing of DNA taken from cultured CD4+ T cells relied on the Oncomine TCR Beta short-read assay. Extraction of genomic DNA was performed on cultured CD4+ T cells. MiXCR was run by TCRdb on the PCR reads, yielding one entry per CDR3 protein. This sample has some 20,000 distinct CDR3 sequences, with about 41% found just once. As to treatment: approximately 9-day PBMC culture with coronavirus spike peptide pools or control peptides (ViraFEST assay). Days 3 and 7 were when half the medium was replaced with fresh IL-2 medium.

This clonotype was sampled from a human donor who had recovered from COVID-19. The sample was CD4+ T cells from blood, cultured in vitro. The chain employs TRBV7-3 and TRBJ2-2, with TRBD2 matching over 7 bases. The CDR3 sequence: CASSFMGGANTGELFF. CDR3 DNA sequence: TGTGCCAGCAGTTTCATGGGGGGGGCGAACACCGGGGAGCTGTTTTTT.